Each of the 10 T cell receptor beta chains below was sequenced from the same sample in a study of molecular identifiers for immune sequencing clone quantification. TCRdb reprocessed the PCR reads with MiXCR, giving one entry per CDR3 protein. The sample lists about 510,000 distinct CDR3 sequences; about 25% were seen once. Sequencing was done on a sample of naive CD8+ T cells from blood, with Jurkat cell RNA spiked in. Subset described: FACS-sorted CD8+CD4-CCR7+CD45RA+ naive T cells. These receptors were obtained from a human donor in good health. Some libraries in this study had Jurkat cell RNA spiked in.

With respect to this clonotype: One junction end does not reproduce the germline sequence, and a read error may be involved. V gene TRBV3-1 combines with J gene TRBJ1-2; 7 positions agree with TRBD1. Germline V gives CDR1 LGHDT, CDR2 YNNKEL (reference sequence). The CDR3 is 17 amino acids. In DNA form, the CDR3 reads TGTGCCAACAGCCAAGCCGGGACAGCCGCATCTAACTATGGCTACACCTTC. Translating it yields CANSQAGTAASNYGYTF.

As regards this clonotype: The junction shows a germline mismatch at one end, possibly a read error. This chain links TRBV12-3 or TRBV12-4 with TRBJ2-2, with D perhaps matching TRBD1 or TRBD2 (5 bases each). The CDR3 sequence is 18 residues long. CDR3 protein: CAGSPDPDGTRNTGELFF. DNA for the CDR3: TGTGCCGGCAGTCCCGACCCGGACGGGACGAGGAACACCGGGGAGCTGTTTTTT.

This chain connects TRBV6-2 or TRBV6-3 to TRBJ1-2; 7 nucleotides match TRBD1. The CDR3 spans 15 residues. Unmatched junction bases numbered 9, after V lost 6 bases and J lost 2 bases. Germline V lookup: CDR1 MNHEY, CDR2 SVGEGT. The CDR3: CASRESGQLNYGYTF. In DNA, the CDR3 is TGTGCCAGCAGGGAGTCGGGACAGCTAAACTATGGCTACACCTTC.

This clonotype was detected many times. This rearrangement joins TRBV27 to TRBJ1-5; D call uncertain. Trimming pared 4 bases from V and 2 bases from J, leaving 6 bases between. From germline, CDR1 is MNHEY and CDR2 SMNVEV (reference sequence). The CDR3 contains 13 residues. In DNA, the CDR3 is TGTGCCAGCAGTTACCAGGGCAATCAGCCCCAGCATTTT. Its protein product is CASSYQGNQPQHF.

J is TRBJ2-6 and V is TRBV6-2 or TRBV6-3; D uncertain. The germline V gene encodes CDR1 MNHEY and CDR2 SVGEGT. V was cut by 0 bases and J by 0 bases, with 15 bases left in between. The CDR3 is 19 residues long. CDR3 in amino acids: CASSYSSDRGLSGANVLTF. The DNA of the CDR3 is TGTGCCAGCAGTTACTCCTCCGACCGAGGCCTCTCTGGGGCCAACGTCCTGACTTTC.

Points on this clonotype: A read error may account for a junction end that differs from germline. The chain couples TRBV7-9 to TRBJ2-3; D not certain. The CDR3 spans 14 residues. Germline V gives CDR1 SEHNR, CDR2 FQNEAQ (reference sequence). The CDR3 DNA reads TGTGCCCGCAGCTTATTCGATGGCCCCGCTCCGCAGTATTTT. It specifies CARSLFDGPAPQYF.

This clonotype was recorded many times. V gene TRBV7-9 combines with J gene TRBJ2-5, with 8 bases lining up with TRBD2. CDR3 length: 13 residues. CDR1 and CDR2 (germline): SEHNR, FQNEAQ (reference sequence). The junction had 1 base not matched to a gene; V was cut back by 3 bases and J by 4 bases. The CDR3 DNA sequence: TGTGCCAGCAGCTTTGGACTAGCAGAGACCCAGTACTTC. Protein: CASSFGLAETQYF.

This sequence joins TRBV27 and TRBJ2-7; a weak D match, TRBD1 (5 bases). V gave up 3 bases and J gave up 0 bases, with 12 bases separating them. The CDR3 length is 15 residues. CDR1 and CDR2 from the germline V gene are MNHEY and SMNVEV (reference sequence). CDR3 protein: CASSLMGPSSYEQYF. In nucleotides, the CDR3 is TGTGCCAGCAGTTTGATGGGGCCCAGCTCCTACGAGCAGTACTTC.

About this clonotype itself: One base away lies a much larger clone, so this may be a sequencing read error. In DNA, the CDR3 is TGTACCAGCAGTCGTCCGATAGAAGATACGCAGTATTTT. It is translated as CTSSRPIEDTQYF. This chain uses TRBV2 with TRBJ2-3; D is unclear. Germline V gene data show CDR1 as SNHLY and CDR2 as FYNNEI. The CDR3 length is 13 residues.

This clonotype was detected a few times. V and J are TRBV7-9 and TRBJ1-4; D is possibly TRBD1 (5 bases). Germline CDR1 and CDR2: SEHNR and FQNEAQ (reference sequence). The CDR3 contains 16 residues. The V end lost 5 bases, the J end lost 5 bases, and 18 bases lay between the germline ends. CDR3: CASSKPGAGLNEKLFF. The CDR3 DNA is TGTGCCAGCAGCAAGCCCGGGGCAGGGTTAAATGAAAAACTGTTTTTT.